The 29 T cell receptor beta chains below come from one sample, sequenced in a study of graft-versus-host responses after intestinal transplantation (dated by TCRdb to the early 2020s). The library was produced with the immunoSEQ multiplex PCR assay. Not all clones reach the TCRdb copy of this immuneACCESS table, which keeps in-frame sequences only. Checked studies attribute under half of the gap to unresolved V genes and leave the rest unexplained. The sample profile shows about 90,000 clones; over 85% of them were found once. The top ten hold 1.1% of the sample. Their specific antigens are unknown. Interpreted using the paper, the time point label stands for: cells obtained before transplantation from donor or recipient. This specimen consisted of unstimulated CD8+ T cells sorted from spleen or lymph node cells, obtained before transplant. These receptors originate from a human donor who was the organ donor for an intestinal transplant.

This CDR3 is CASSPEPGYEQYF. The CDR3 DNA sequence: TGTGCCAGCAGTCCCGAACCGGGCTACGAGCAGTACTTC. The V gene is TRBV27, the J gene TRBJ2-7; D remains unclear. V was clipped by 5 bases and J by 3 bases, with 11 bases between them. CDR3 length: 13 amino acids. Germline CDR1 MNHEY, CDR2 SMNVEV (reference sequence).

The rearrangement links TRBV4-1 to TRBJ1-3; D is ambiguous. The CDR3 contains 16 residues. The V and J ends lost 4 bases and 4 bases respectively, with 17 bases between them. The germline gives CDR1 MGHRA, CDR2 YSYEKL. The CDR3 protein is CASSLIEGLAGNTIYF. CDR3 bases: TGCGCCAGCAGCCTCATTGAAGGACTCGCGGGAAACACCATATATTTT.

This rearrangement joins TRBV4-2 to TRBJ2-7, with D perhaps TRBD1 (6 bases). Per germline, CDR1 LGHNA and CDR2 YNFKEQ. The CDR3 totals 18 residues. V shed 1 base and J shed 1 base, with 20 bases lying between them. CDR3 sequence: CASSQVGQLGAESYEQYF. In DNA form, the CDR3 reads TGTGCCAGCAGCCAAGTTGGGCAACTGGGGGCGGAGTCCTACGAGCAGTACTTC.

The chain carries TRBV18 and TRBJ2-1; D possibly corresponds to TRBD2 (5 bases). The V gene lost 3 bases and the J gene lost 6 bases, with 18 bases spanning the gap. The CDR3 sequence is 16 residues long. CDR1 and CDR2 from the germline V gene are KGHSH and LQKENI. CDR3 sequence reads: CASSPAEGPHPNEQFF. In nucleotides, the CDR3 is TGTGCCAGCTCACCTGCAGAGGGTCCCCACCCCAATGAGCAGTTCTTC.

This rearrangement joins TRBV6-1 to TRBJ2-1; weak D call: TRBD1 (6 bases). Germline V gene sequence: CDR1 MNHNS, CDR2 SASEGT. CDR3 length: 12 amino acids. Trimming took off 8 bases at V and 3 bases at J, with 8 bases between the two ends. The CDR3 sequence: CASLGGYNEQFF. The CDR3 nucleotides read TGTGCCAGCCTAGGGGGCTACAATGAGCAGTTCTTC.

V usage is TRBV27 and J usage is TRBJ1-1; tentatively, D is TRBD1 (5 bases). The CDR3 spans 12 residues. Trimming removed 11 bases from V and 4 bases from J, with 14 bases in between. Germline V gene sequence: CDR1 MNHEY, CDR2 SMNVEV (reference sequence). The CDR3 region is CAARGGGTEAFF. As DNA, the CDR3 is TGTGCCGCCCGTGGGGGGGGCACTGAAGCTTTCTTT.

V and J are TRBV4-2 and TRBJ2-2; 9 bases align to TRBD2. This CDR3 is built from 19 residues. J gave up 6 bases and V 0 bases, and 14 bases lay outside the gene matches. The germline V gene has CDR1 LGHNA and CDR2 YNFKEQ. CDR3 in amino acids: CASSQDPGIAGVEAGELFF. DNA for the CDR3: TGTGCCAGCAGCCAAGACCCGGGTATAGCGGGAGTAGAGGCCGGGGAGCTGTTTTTT.

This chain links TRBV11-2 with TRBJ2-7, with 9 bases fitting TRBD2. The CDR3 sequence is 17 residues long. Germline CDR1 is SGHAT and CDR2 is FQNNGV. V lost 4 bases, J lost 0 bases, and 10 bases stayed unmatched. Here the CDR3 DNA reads TGTGCCAGCAGCTCCTTCCCCCTAGCGGGGCTCTCCTACGAGCAGTACTTC. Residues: CASSSFPLAGLSYEQYF.

CDR3 DNA: TGTGCCAGCAGCTACCTACAGGGTGGGGAAACTGAAGCTTTCTTT. Protein: CASSYLQGGETEAFF. The gene calls are TRBV7-9 and TRBJ1-1, with a weak D call TRBD1 (6 bases). The CDR3 runs 15 residues. Trimming shortened V by 4 bases and J by 5 bases, and 17 bases separated the two germline ends. Germline V gene lookup returns CDR1 SEHNR and CDR2 FQNEAQ (reference sequence).

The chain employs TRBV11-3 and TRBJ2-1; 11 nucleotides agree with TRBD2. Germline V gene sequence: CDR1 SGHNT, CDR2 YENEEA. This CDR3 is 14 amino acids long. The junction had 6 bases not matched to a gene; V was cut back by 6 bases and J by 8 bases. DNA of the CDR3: TGTGCCAGCAGTAGCGGGGGGGTATTTTATGAGCAGTTCTTC. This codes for CASSSGGVFYEQFF.

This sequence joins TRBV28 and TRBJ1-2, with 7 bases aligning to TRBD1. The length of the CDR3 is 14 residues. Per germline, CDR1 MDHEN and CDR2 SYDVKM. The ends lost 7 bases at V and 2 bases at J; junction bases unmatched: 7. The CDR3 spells CASTWGQLNYGYTF. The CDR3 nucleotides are TGTGCCAGCACCTGGGGACAGTTGAACTATGGCTACACCTTC.

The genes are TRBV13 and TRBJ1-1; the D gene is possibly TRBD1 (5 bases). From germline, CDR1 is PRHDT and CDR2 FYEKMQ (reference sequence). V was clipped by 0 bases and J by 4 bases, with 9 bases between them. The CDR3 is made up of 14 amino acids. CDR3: CASSLGLGGTEAFF. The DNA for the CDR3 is TGTGCCAGCAGCTTAGGCCTGGGGGGCACTGAAGCTTTCTTT.

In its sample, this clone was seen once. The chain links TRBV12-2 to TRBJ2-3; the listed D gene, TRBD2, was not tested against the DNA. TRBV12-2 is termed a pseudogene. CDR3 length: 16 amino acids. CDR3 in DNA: TGTGCAAGTCGCTTTGTACTAGCGGGGGACACAGATACGCAGTATTTT. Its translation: CASRFVLAGDTDTQYF.

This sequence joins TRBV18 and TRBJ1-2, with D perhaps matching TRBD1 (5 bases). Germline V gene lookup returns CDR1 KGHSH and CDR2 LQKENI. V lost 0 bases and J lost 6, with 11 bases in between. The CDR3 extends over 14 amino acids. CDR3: CASSPPWEGDGYTF. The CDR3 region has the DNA TGTGCCAGCTCACCACCCTGGGAAGGGGATGGCTACACCTTC.

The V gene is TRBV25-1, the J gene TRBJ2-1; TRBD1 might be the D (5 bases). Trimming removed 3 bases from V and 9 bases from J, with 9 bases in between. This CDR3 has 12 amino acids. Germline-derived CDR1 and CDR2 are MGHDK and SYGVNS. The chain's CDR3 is CASSEQGVEQFF. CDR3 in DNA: TGTGCCAGCAGTGAGCAGGGCGTTGAGCAGTTCTTC. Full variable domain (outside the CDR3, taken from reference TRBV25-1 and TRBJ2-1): EADIYQTPRYLVIGTGKKITLECSQTMGHDKMYWYQQDPGMELHLIHYSYGVNSTEKGDLSSESTVSRIRTEHFPLTLESARPSHTSQYLCASSEQGVEQFFGPGTRLTVL.

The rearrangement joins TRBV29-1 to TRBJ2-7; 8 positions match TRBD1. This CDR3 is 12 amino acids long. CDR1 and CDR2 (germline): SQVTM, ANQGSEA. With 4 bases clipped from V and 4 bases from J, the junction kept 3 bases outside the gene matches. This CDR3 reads CSVGTGKYEQYF. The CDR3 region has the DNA TGCAGCGTTGGGACAGGGAAATACGAGCAGTACTTC.

The CDR3 DNA reads TGTGCCAGCAGCTTAGCTTTCGGGACAGGGTGGTACGAGCAGTACTTC. Its translation: CASSLAFGTGWYEQYF. The chain uses TRBV7-9 and TRBJ2-7, with 9 bases aligning to TRBD1. With V trimmed by 0 bases and J by 4 bases, 7 bases remained unmatched. The CDR3 is 16 residues long. Per the germline V gene, CDR1 is SEHNR and CDR2 is FQNEAQ (reference sequence).

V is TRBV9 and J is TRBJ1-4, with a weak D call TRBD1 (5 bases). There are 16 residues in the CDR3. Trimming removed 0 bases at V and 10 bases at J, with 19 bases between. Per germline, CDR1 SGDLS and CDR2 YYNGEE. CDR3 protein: CASSVGPAGRFRKLFF. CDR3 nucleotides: TGTGCCAGCAGCGTAGGACCGGCAGGGAGGTTTCGAAAACTGTTTTTT.

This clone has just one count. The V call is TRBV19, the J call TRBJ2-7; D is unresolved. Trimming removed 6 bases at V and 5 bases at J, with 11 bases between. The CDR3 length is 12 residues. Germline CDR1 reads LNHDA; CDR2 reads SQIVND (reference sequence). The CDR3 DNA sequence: TGTGCCAGTAGGGCAGGTTCGAACGAGCAGTACTTC. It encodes CASRAGSNEQYF.

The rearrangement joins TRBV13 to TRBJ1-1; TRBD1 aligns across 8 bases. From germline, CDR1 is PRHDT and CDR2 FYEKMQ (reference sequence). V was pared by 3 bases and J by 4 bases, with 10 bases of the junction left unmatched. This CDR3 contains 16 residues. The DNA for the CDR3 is TGTGCCAGCAGCTTCCGTTCAGCTACAGGGGGCACTGAAGCTTTCTTT. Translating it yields CASSFRSATGGTEAFF.

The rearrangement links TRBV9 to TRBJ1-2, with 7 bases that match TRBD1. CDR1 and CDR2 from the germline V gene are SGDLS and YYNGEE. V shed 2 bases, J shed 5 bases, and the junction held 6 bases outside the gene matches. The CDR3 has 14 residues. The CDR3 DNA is TGTGCCAGCAGCGTGACAGGGCTCGGTTATGGCTACACCTTC. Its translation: CASSVTGLGYGYTF.

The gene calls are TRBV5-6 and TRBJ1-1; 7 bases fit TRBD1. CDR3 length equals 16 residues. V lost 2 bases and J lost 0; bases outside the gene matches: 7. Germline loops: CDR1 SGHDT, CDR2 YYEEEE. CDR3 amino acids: CASSFPGTVLNTEAFF. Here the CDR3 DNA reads TGTGCCAGCAGCTTCCCCGGGACAGTCTTGAACACTGAAGCTTTCTTT.

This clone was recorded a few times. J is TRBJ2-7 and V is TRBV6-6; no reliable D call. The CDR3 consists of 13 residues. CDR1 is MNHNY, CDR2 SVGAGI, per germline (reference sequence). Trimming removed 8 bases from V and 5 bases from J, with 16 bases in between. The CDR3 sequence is CASAPSVADEQYF. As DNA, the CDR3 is TGTGCCAGCGCCCCCTCGGTAGCTGACGAGCAGTACTTC.

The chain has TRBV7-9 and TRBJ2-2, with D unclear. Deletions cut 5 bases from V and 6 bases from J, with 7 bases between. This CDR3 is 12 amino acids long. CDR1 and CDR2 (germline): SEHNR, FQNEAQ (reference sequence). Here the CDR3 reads CASSPYAGELFF. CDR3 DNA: TGTGCCAGCAGCCCTTATGCCGGGGAGCTGTTTTTT.

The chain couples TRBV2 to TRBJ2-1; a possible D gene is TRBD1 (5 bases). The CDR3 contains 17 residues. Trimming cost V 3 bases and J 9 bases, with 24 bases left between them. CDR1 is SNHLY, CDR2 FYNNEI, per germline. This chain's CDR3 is CASSEVGRQGRRGEQFF. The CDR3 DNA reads TGTGCCAGCAGTGAGGTGGGGCGTCAGGGAAGAAGAGGTGAGCAGTTCTTC. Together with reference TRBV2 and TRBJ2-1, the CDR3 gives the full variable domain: EPEVTQTPSHQVTQMGQEVILRCVPISNHLYFYWYRQILGQKVEFLVSFYNNEISEKSEIFDDQFSVERPDGSNFTLKIRSTKLEDSAMYFCASSEVGRQGRRGEQFFGPGTRLTVL.

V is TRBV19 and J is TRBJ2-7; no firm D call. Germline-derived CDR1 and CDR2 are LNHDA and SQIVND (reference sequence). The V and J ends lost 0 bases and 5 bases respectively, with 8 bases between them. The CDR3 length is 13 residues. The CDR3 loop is CASSIDLEDEQYF. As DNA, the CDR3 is TGTGCCAGTAGTATAGATCTAGAGGACGAGCAGTACTTC. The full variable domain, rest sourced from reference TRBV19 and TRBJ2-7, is DGGITQSPKYLFRKEGQNVTLSCEQNLNHDAMYWYRQDPGQGLRLIYYSQIVNDFQKGDIAEGYSVSREKKESFPLTVTSAQKNPTAFYLCASSIDLEDEQYFGPGTRLTVT.

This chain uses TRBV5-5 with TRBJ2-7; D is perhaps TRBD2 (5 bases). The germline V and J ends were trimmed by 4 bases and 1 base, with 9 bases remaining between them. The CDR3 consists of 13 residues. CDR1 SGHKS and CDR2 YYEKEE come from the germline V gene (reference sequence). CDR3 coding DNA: TGTGCCAGCAGCCTCGGGGTGTCCTACGAGCAGTACTTC. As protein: CASSLGVSYEQYF.

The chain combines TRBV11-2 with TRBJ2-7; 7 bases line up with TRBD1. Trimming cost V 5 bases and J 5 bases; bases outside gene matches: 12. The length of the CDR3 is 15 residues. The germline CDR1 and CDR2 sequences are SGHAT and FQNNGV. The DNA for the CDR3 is TGTGCCAGCAGCCTCAAACAGGGGAGACAACACGAGCAGTACTTC. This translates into CASSLKQGRQHEQYF.

Here the CDR3 DNA reads TGCAGCGTTGGTACAGGGGGGCTTGGCTACACCTTC. Its translation: CSVGTGGLGYTF. This chain links TRBV29-1 with TRBJ1-2, with 8 bases that match TRBD1. Germline CDR1 is SQVTM and CDR2 is ANQGSEA. The J segment lost 7 bases and the V segment lost 4 bases, leaving 5 bases of the junction unmatched. The CDR3 has 12 residues.